This T cell receptor (beta chain) originates from a study of cytomegalovirus exposure and HLA in healthy donors. Study-wide findings and caveats: In a later analysis, approximately 18,000 TCR beta sequences were associated with HLA alleles at 0.05 false discovery rate.

A remark on this clone: What it binds is not known.

After removal of 3 bases from V and 5 bases from J, the junction contained 12 bases not matched to a gene. The CDR3 runs 17 residues. Germline V gene data show CDR1 as LNHDA and CDR2 as SQIVND (reference sequence). This PCR relied on a set of 60 Vbeta primers and 13 Jbeta primers. Libraries were prepared by immunoSEQ multiplex PCR; TCRdb keeps only in-frame clonotypes and omits some of them. Seen here are 150,000 to 180,000 clones, more than 60% observed once, and the top ten hold approximately 4%. Source material: PBMCs. This clonotype was obtained from a woman aged 40 to 50 in good health and CMV-seronegative. The chain uses TRBV19 and TRBJ1-2, with 10 bases that match TRBD1. In DNA, the CDR3 is TGTGCCAGTAGTATTTTAAAGCCCGGGACAGGGGTATATGGCTACACCTTC. Residues: CASSILKPGTGVYGYTF.